The clone carrying this T cell receptor (beta chain) was observed a handful of times. Its specificity is unknown. The protocol was immunoSEQ multiplex PCR, while the TCRdb copy is restricted to in-frame clones and leaves out a portion. The repertoire holds more than 450 clones, with around 40% as singletons. The sample comes from a study of CXCR4 blockade with PD-1 therapy in pancreatic cancer. Findings of the study overall: Tumor clonality averaged around 0.14 versus 0.052 in healthy blood, not predicting survival. Frequent tumor clones were encoded by many distinct rearrangements, suggesting shared antigens.

These archived tumors were resected from patients never given neoadjuvant therapy beforehand. The junction had 10 bases not matched to a gene; V was cut back by 5 bases and J by 6 bases. CDR3 length equals 14 residues. The germline CDR1 and CDR2 sequences are SGHNT and YENEEA. The source is a human donor with pancreatic ductal adenocarcinoma. The source material was tumor tissue. This chain connects TRBV11-3 to TRBJ2-7; 7 bases are a match to TRBD1. For the CDR3, the DNA is TGTGCCAGCAGCGGGGTGACAGGGAGTGGCGAGCAGTACTTC. Its protein product is CASSGVTGSGEQYF.